The 2 T cell receptor beta chains in this list originate from one sample, sequenced in a study of blood T cells in healthy people across ages. It was with a sample-barcoded 5' primer and a J-beta primer mix that a second PCR of about 6 to 12 cycles was run. A single record per CDR3 protein comes from TCRdb applying MiXCR to the 5' RACE reads. The table lists about 1,500,000 distinct CDR3 sequences, around 39% of them singletons. Sequences were obtained from blood. The receptors come from a woman aged 18 to 35 in good health.

The gene calls are TRBV27 and TRBJ2-1; 9 bases are shared with TRBD2. V gave up 4 bases and J gave up 4 bases; unmatched junction bases: 8. The CDR3 length is 16 residues. Germline V gives CDR1 MNHEY, CDR2 SMNVEV (reference sequence). CDR3 protein: CASSSRGAGGYNEQFF. CDR3 in DNA: TGTGCCAGCAGTTCTCGGGGAGCGGGGGGTTACAATGAGCAGTTCTTC.

The chain recombines TRBV9 with TRBJ1-1; D gene uncertain. The germline CDR1 and CDR2 sequences are SGDLS and YYNGEE. Trimming took off 4 bases at V and 1 base at J, with 8 bases between the two ends. This CDR3 has 13 residues. The CDR3 protein is CASSYWGNTEAFF. The CDR3 DNA is TGTGCCAGCAGCTACTGGGGGAACACTGAAGCTTTCTTT.